This TCR beta chain was observed in a study of beta chain features in type 1 diabetes. On average, the one heparinised blood draw given by each donor was roughly 100 mL. Comments on this clone: Antigen: not known.

CDR3 length: 15 amino acids. CDR1 and CDR2 from the germline V gene are SGHDT and YYEEEE. V lost 3 bases to trimming and J lost 1 base, with 12 bases between them. The study reverse transcribed the entire isolated RNA, so it sequenced expressed TCRB transcripts. Generated by immunoSEQ multiplex PCR, the TCRdb table keeps only in-frame clones and is missing some. This table holds about 340,000 clones, around 8.5% found once. Study results and limitations: Type 1 diabetes patients had moderately but significantly shorter TCRB CDR3s in all four CD4+ subsets.

The J gene is TRBJ2-3, the V gene TRBV5-6, with no clear D. Sequencing was performed on central memory CD4+ T cells from blood. The clonotype originates from a man aged 25-40 years with type 1 diabetes. The CDR3 loop is CASSSSPAGTDTQYF. For the CDR3, the DNA is TGTGCCAGCAGCTCGAGCCCCGCGGGCACAGATACGCAGTATTTT.